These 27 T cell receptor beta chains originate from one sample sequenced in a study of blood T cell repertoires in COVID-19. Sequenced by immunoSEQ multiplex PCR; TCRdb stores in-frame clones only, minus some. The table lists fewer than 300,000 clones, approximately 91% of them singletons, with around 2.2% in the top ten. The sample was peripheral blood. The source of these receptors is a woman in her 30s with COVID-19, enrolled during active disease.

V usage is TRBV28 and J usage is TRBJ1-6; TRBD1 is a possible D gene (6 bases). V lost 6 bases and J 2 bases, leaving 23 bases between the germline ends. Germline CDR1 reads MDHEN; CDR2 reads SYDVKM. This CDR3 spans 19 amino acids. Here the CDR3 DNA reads TGTGCCAGCAGCTTTACCCCCCTGACAGGCTTTACCTATAATTCACCCCTCCACTTT. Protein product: CASSFTPLTGFTYNSPLHF. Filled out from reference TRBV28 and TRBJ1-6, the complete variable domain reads DVKVTQSSRYLVKRTGEKVFLECVQDMDHENMFWYRQDPGLGLRLIYFSYDVKMKEKGDIPEGYSVSREKKERFSLILESASTNQTSMYLCASSFTPLTGFTYNSPLHFGNGTRLTVT.

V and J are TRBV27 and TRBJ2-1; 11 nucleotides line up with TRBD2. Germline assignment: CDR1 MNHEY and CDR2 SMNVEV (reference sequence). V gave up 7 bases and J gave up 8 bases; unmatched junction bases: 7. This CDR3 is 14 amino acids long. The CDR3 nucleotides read TGTGCCAGCAAGTGGACTAGCGGGCCTTATGAGCAGTTCTTC. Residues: CASKWTSGPYEQFF.

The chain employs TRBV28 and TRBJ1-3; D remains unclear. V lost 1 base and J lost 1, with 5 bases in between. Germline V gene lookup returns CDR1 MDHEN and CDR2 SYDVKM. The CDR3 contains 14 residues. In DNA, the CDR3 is TGTGCCAGCAGTTTATCGCGGTCTGGAAACACCATATATTTT. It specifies CASSLSRSGNTIYF.

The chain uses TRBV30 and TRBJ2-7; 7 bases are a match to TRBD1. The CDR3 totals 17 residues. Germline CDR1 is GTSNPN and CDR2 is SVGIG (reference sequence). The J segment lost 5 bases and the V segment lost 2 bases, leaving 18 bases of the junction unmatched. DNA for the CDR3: TGTGCCTGGAGTCCAAACTATAACAGGGGCTCTCTGGACGAGCAGTACTTC. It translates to CAWSPNYNRGSLDEQYF.

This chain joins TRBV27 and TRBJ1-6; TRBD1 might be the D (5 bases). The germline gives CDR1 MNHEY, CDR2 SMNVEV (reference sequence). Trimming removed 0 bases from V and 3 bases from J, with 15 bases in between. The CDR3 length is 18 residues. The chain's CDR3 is CASSLSPRQPGYNSPLHF. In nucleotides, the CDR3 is TGTGCCAGCAGTTTATCACCCCGACAGCCCGGCTATAATTCACCCCTCCACTTT.

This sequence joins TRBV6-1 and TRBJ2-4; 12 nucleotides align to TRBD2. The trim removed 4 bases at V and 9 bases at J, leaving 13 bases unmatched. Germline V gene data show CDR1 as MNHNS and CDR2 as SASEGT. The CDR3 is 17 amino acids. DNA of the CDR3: TGTGCCAGCAGTGGCGCTCTGAGGACTAGCGGGGTCAGCATTCAGTACTTC. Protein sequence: CASSGALRTSGVSIQYF.

CDR3 loop: CASSFGGSRSYTF. The CDR3 nucleotides read TGTGCCAGCAGTTTCGGGGGGAGTAGAAGCTACACCTTC. The genes are TRBV12-3 or TRBV12-4 and TRBJ1-2; D is possibly TRBD1 (5 bases). The CDR3 sequence is 13 residues long. V lost 3 bases and J lost 9, with 14 bases in between.

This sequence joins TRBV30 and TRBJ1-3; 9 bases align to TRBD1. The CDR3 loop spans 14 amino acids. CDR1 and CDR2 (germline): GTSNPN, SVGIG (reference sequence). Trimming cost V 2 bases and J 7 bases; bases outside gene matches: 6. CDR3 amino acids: CAWSMNRGRNTIYF. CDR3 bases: TGTGCCTGGAGTATGAACAGGGGGCGTAACACCATATATTTT.

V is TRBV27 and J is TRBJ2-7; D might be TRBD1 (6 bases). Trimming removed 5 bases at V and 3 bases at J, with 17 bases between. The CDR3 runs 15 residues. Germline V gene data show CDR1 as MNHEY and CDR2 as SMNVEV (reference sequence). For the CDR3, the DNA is TGTGCCAGCAGTCGGAACAGGGTCTCCTACTACGAGCAGTACTTC. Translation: CASSRNRVSYYEQYF.

The CDR3 sequence: CASSPQREVSSYNEQFF. The CDR3 nucleotides are TGTGCCAGCAGTCCCCAGCGGGAGGTAAGCTCCTACAATGAGCAGTTCTTC. The J gene is TRBJ2-1, the V gene TRBV11-2; 9 bases are shared with TRBD2. J gave up 0 bases and V 6 bases, and 9 bases lay outside the gene matches. The V gene's germline CDR1 is SGHAT and CDR2 FQNNGV. The CDR3 is 17 residues long.

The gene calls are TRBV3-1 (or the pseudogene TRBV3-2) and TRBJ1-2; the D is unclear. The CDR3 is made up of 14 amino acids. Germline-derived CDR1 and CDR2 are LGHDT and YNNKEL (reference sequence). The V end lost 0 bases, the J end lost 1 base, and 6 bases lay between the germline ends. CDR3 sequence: CASSQEEDNYGYTF. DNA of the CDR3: TGTGCCAGCAGCCAAGAAGAGGATAACTATGGCTACACCTTC.

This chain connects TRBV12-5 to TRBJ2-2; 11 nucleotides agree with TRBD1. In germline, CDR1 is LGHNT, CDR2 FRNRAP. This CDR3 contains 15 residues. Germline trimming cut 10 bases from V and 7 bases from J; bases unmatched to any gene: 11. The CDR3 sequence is CAILPGQGVNGELFF. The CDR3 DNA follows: TGTGCTATTCTACCGGGACAGGGGGTTAACGGGGAGCTGTTTTTT.

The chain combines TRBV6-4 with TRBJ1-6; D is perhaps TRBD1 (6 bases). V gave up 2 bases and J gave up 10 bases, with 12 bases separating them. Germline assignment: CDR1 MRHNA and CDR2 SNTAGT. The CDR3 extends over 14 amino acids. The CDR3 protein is CASSDIQGSSPLHF. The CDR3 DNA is TGTGCCAGCAGTGACATACAGGGAAGCTCACCCCTCCACTTT.

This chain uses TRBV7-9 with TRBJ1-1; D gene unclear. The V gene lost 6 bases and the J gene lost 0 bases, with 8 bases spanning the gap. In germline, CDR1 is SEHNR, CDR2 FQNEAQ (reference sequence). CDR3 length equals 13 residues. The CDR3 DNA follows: TGTGCCAGCAGTTTTACGGTGAACACTGAAGCTTTCTTT. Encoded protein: CASSFTVNTEAFF.

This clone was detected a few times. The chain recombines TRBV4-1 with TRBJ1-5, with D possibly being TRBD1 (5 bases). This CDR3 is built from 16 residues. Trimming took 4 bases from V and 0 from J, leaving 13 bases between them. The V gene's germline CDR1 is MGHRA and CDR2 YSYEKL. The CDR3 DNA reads TGCGCCAGCAGCCTTTACCCCGACAGTAGCAATCAGCCCCAGCATTTT. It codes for CASSLYPDSSNQPQHF.

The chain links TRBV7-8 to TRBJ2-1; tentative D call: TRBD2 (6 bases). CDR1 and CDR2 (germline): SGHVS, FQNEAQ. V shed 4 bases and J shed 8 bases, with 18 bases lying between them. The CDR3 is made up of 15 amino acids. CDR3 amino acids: CASSYRVGSLHEQFF. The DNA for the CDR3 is TGTGCCAGCAGCTATAGGGTCGGGAGTCTCCATGAGCAGTTCTTC.

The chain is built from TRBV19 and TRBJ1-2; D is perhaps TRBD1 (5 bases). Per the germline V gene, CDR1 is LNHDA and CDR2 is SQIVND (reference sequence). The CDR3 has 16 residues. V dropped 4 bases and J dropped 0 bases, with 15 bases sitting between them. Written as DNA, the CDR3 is TGTGCCAGTAGTAACCAGGGATTCTTCTCTAACTATGGCTACACCTTC. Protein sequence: CASSNQGFFSNYGYTF.

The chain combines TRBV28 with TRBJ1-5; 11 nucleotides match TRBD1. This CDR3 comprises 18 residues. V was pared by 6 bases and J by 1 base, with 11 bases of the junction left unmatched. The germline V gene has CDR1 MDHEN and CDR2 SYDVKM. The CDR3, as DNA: TGTGCCAGCAGCCTACATGGACAGGGGGCCGGGAGCAATCAGCCCCAGCATTTT. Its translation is CASSLHGQGAGSNQPQHF. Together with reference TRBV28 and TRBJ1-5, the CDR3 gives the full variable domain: DVKVTQSSRYLVKRTGEKVFLECVQDMDHENMFWYRQDPGLGLRLIYFSYDVKMKEKGDIPEGYSVSREKKERFSLILESASTNQTSMYLCASSLHGQGAGSNQPQHFGDGTRLSIL.

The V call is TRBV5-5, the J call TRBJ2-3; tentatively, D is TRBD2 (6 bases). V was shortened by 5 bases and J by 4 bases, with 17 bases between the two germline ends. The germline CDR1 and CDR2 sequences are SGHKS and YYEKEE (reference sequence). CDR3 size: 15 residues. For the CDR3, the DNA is TGTGCCAGCAGTGCGGGTTGGGGGACTGCAGATACGCAGTATTTT. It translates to CASSAGWGTADTQYF.

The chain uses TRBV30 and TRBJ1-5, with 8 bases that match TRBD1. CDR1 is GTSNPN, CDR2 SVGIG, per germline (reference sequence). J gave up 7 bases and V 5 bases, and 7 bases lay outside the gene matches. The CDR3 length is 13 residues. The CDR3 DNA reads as TGTGCCTGGGACTCAGGGGGCGGACAGCCCCAGCATTTT. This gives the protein CAWDSGGGQPQHF.

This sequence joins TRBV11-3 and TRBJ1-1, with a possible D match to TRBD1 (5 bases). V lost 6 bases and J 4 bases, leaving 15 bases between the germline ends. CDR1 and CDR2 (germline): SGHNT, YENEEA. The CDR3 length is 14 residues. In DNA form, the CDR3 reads TGTGCCAGCAGTCCCGGACCTAGGGGCACTGAAGCTTTCTTT. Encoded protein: CASSPGPRGTEAFF.

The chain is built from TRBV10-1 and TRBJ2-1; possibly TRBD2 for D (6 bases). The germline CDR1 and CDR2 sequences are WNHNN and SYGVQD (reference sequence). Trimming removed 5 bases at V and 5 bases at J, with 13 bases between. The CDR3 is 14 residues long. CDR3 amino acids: CASSKLAQHNEQFF. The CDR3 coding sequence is TGCGCCAGCAGTAAACTAGCCCAGCACAATGAGCAGTTCTTC.

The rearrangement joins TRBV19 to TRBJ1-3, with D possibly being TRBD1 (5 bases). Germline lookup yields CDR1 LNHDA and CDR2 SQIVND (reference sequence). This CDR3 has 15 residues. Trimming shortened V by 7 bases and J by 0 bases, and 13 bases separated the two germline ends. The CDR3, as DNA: TGTGCCAGTACTGATGTAACAGGCTCTGGAAACACCATATATTTT. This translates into CASTDVTGSGNTIYF.

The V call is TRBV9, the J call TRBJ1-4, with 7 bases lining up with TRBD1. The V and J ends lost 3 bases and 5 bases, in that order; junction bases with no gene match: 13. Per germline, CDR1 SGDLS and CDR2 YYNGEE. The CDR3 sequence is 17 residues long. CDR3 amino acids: CASSGHHKGQRNEKLFF. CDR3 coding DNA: TGTGCCAGCAGCGGCCATCACAAGGGACAGAGGAATGAAAAACTGTTTTTT.

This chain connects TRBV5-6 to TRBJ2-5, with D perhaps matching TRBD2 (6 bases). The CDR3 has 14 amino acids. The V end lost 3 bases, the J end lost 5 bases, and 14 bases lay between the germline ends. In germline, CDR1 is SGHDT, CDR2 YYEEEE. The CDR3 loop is CASSSGLKGETQYF. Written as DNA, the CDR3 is TGTGCCAGCAGCTCGGGACTCAAAGGGGAGACCCAGTACTTC.

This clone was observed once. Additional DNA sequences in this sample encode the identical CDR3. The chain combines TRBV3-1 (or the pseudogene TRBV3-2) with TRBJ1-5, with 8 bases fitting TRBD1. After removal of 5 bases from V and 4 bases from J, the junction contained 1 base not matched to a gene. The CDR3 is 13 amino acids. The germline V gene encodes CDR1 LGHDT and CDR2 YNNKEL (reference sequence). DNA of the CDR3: TGTGCCAGCAGCGACAGGGGTAATCAGCCCCAGCATTTT. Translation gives CASSDRGNQPQHF.

The CDR3 spells CASSPVSTSSYEQYF. The CDR3 bases are TGCGCCAGCAGCCCTGTCTCAACTAGCAGCTACGAGCAGTACTTC. The chain recombines TRBV4-1 with TRBJ2-7; TRBD2 might be the D (6 bases). Germline CDR1 is MGHRA and CDR2 is YSYEKL. Trimming stripped 4 bases from V and 3 bases from J, with 16 bases between. CDR3 size: 15 residues.